This TCR beta chain was sequenced during a study of CD8+ T cells in alopecia areata listed by TCRdb under 2018. Turning to the overall study: Treated patients were enrolled in an open-label pilot trial of oral tofacitinib, 5 to 10 mg twice daily, for moderate-to-severe alopecia areata. Patients stayed on tofacitinib for 6 to 18 months and then had 6 months of follow-up off drug so that delayed response and recurrence could be assessed. The SALT score, which quantifies the percentage of affected scalp surface area, was used to measure disease severity in treated patients. High-throughput TCRbeta sequencing was used to examine T cell clonal expansion in alopecia areata in both the C3H/HeJ mouse model and human patients. On the human side, TCRbeta sequencing was run on scalp tissue and on sorted CD4+ and CD8+ peripheral blood T cells from healthy controls and from alopecia areata patients with either patchy or totalis/universalis disease. Patients on tofacitinib were biopsied at baseline and after 4 and 24 weeks of treatment, and several of the patients also had a later scalp biopsy. Clonality in the scalp was compared among normal scalp (n=4), patchy alopecia areata scalp (n=8), and alopecia totalis/universalis scalp (n=8). RNA came from the PAXgene miRNA kit for fixed scalp, the miRNeasy kit for PBMCs, and the RNeasy kit for mouse skin. immunoSEQ multiplex PCR using 35 Vbeta forward primers and 13 Jbeta reverse primers was used to amplify TCRbeta CDR3 regions.

The sample's time point label is to be understood as: less than five weeks on oral tofacitinib. The treatment or condition tag for this specimen amounts to: oral pan-JAK inhibitor, 5-10 mg twice daily. From alopecia areata patients, peripheral blood was collected along with lesional scalp punch biopsies. Human scalp biopsies were immediately fixed in PAXgene tissue containers. The method behind the library was the immunoSEQ multiplex PCR assay. To provide template for TCR sequencing, every sample had RNA extracted and reverse transcribed into cDNA. First-strand cDNA was synthesized using SuperScript III with a 2:1 mix of oligo-dT and random hexamers. A synthetic immune receptor repertoire was used to measure amplification bias, and any remaining bias was corrected computationally. From the authors' description of their analysis: After raw reads were preprocessed to remove errors, the CDR3 was defined following IMGT conventions as running from the conserved cysteine to phenylalanine. To get clonality, Shannon entropy was normalized by log2 of the number of productive unique TCRs and the result was subtracted from 1. Scalp TCRbeta sequences were cross-referenced with sorted blood CD4 and CD8 repertoires so that the CD4 or CD8 identity of scalp clones could be inferred. The source is immuneACCESS, and TCRdb retained only in-frame sequences with V and J called. Part of the clones is not carried over; for the studies checked, unresolved V genes explain less than half of this, and the remainder is unexplained. V, J and clone size derive from that table, while D and trimming were established from the DNA sequence. A total of roughly 6,900 clones appear in this sample, approximately 68% of them only once. The ten most abundant clones make up approximately 16% of the sample.

The full study reports these points: Unlike mouse skin, where gammadelta T cells dominate, normal human skin contains resident alphabeta T cells that get sequenced too, which complicates analysis of the scalp TCR repertoire. The treated cohort was small, with a single nonresponder, so links between baseline CD8+ expansion and response need larger studies. Shared TCR sequences between patients were less evident than in mice, which may be partly attributable to HLA diversity in the patient population. Many expanded lesional clones persisted in scalp and blood during tofacitinib treatment, which may partly explain relapse after stopping treatment. With tofacitinib, both scalp clonality and the number of expanded CD8+ clones among the top 100 scalp clones went down significantly. Compared with normal scalp, lesional scalp had higher clonality and more expanded CD8+ clones, particularly in alopecia totalis/universalis, a pattern that suggests antigenic drive.

Concerning this clone itself: The antigen it recognizes is unknown. Relative to the germline gene, one junction end is altered; a read error may explain this.

Counted from cysteine to phenylalanine, this CDR3 has 15 amino acids. Solely the CDR3 DNA is kept, with 45 bases framed from the first base. According to the germline V gene, CDR1 reads SNHLY and CDR2 reads FYNNEI. The receptor was isolated from a human donor with alopecia areata. The chain is assembled from TRBV2 and TRBJ2-7; no D gene is confidently identified. Source: skin, taken at week 4, from a patient treated with tofacitinib. The bases read TGTGCCGGCAGTGACCCGCTTGCGCCTCTGAACGAGCAGTACTTC. Its translation is CAGSDPLAPLNEQYF. The full variable domain, with segments outside the CDR3 supplied by the reference TRBV2 and TRBJ2-7 proteins, appears as EPEVTQTPSHQVTQMGQEVILRCVPISNHLYFYWYRQILGQKVEFLVSFYNNEISEKSEIFDDQFSVERPDGSNFTLKIRSTKLEDSAMYFCAGSDPLAPLNEQYFGPGTRLTVT.